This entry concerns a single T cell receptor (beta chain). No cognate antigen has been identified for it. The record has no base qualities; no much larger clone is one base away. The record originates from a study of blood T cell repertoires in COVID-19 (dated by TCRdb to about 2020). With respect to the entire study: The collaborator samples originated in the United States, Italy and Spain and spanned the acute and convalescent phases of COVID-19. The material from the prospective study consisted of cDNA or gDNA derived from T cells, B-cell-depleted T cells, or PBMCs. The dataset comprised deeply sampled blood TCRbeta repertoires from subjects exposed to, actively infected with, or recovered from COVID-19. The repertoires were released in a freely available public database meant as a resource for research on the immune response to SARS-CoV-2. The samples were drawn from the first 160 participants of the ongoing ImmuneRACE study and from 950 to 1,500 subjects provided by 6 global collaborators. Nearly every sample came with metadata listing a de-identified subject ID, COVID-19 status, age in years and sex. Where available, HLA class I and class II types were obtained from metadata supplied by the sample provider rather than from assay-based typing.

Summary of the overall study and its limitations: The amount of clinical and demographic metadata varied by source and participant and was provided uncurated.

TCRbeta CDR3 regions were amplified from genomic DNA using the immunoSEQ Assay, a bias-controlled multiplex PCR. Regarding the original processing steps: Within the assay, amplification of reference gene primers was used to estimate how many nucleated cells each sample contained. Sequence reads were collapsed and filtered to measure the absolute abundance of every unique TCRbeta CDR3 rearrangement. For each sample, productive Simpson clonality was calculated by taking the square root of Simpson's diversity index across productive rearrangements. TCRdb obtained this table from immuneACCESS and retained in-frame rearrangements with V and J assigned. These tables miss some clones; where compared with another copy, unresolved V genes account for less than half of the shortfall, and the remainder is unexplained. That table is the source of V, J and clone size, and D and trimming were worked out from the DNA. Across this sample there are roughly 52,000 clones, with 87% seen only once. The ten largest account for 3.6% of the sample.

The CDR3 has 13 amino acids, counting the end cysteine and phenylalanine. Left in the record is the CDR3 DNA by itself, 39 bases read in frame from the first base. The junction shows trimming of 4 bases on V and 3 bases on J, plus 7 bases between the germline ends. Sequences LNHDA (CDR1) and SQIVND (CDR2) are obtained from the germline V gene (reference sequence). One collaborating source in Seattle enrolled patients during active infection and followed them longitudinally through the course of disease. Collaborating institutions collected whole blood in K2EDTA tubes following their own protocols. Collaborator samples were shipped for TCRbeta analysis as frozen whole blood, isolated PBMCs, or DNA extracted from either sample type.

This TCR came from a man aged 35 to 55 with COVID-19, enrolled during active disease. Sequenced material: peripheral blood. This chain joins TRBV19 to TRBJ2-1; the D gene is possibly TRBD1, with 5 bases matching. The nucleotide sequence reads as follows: TGTGCCAGTAGTAAGGGGAACTACAATGAGCAGTTCTTC. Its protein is CASSKGNYNEQFF.